These 23 T cell receptor beta chains originate from one sample sequenced in a study of T cell repertoires in cytomegalovirus infection. Via MiXCR, TCRdb re-called the reads, giving one row per CDR3 protein. Counted here are approximately 1,000,000 distinct CDR3 sequences, 31% occurring once; the ten biggest clones make up over 11%. For these TCRs, the target antigens are not known. The sequenced sample was cultured CD8+ T cells from PBMCs, obtained from culture after CMV antigen stimulation. The source of these receptors is a human donor in good health (CMV status not recorded). Some clones in this sample may be carry-over from other donors' samples.

The chain couples TRBV6-2 or TRBV6-3 to TRBJ2-1; a possible D gene is TRBD1 (6 bases). The CDR3 consists of 15 residues. Germline V lookup: CDR1 MNHEY, CDR2 SVGEGT. V was pared by 5 bases and J by 5 bases, with 16 bases between. CDR3 sequence reads: CASSLTGFADNEQFF. The CDR3 bases are TGTGCCAGCAGTCTGACAGGATTCGCGGACAATGAGCAGTTCTTC.

V is TRBV5-5 and J is TRBJ2-2; 7 bases map to TRBD1. The CDR3 extends over 19 amino acids. V gave up 0 bases and J gave up 4 bases; unmatched junction bases: 15. Germline-derived CDR1 and CDR2 are SGHKS and YYEKEE (reference sequence). The CDR3 is CASSLGDRRTLRVTGELFF. Here the CDR3 DNA reads TGTGCCAGCAGCTTGGGGGACAGACGTACCTTGAGGGTCACCGGGGAGCTGTTTTTT.

The chain employs TRBV2 and TRBJ2-2, with unresolved D. Germline lookup yields CDR1 SNHLY and CDR2 FYNNEI. This CDR3 has 16 residues. Trimming removed 5 bases from V and 6 bases from J, with 19 bases in between. The CDR3 bases are TGTGCCAGCAGTCTTACTACGAGCAACGACGCCGGGGAGCTGTTTTTT. Translating gives CASSLTTSNDAGELFF.

The sample holds a few counts of this clonotype. The genes are TRBV5-1 and TRBJ2-3; perhaps D is TRBD1 or TRBD2 (6 bases each). Per germline, CDR1 SGHRS and CDR2 YFSETQ. The germline V and J ends were trimmed by 4 bases and 2 bases, with 14 bases remaining between them. The CDR3 covers 15 residues. The chain's CDR3 is CASSRGPPDTDTQYF. The CDR3 DNA sequence: TGCGCCAGCAGCCGGGGGCCTCCAGACACAGATACGCAGTATTTT.

The rearrangement links TRBV2 to TRBJ2-2; tentatively, D is TRBD1 or TRBD2 (5 bases each). The CDR3 has 13 amino acids. The V gene's germline CDR1 is SNHLY and CDR2 FYNNEI. Trimming removed 7 bases from V and 7 bases from J, with 13 bases in between. CDR3 in DNA: TGTGCCAGCATCAGGGACCTACGCGGGGAGCTGTTTTTT. It yields the protein CASIRDLRGELFF.

This clonotype was detected ten times or more. This rearrangement joins TRBV7-2 to TRBJ2-1, with 9 nucleotides matching TRBD2. V trimming: 4 bases; J trimming: 9 bases; junction bases outside the gene matches: 13. The CDR3 is 16 residues long. From germline, CDR1 is SGHTA and CDR2 FQGNSA. The CDR3 reads CASSSPGLAPAGEQFF. In DNA, the CDR3 is TGTGCCAGCAGCTCTCCGGGACTAGCCCCGGCTGGTGAGCAGTTCTTC.

The chain is built from TRBV2 and TRBJ2-1; TRBD1 aligns across 7 bases. From germline, CDR1 is SNHLY and CDR2 FYNNEI. The junction had 4 bases not matched to a gene; V was cut back by 3 bases and J by 2 bases. The CDR3 runs 15 residues. CDR3 sequence: CASSDEGAPYNEQFF. DNA for the CDR3: TGTGCCAGCAGTGACGAGGGGGCTCCCTACAATGAGCAGTTCTTC.

V is TRBV20-1 and J is TRBJ2-3; D gene ambiguous. Trimming removed 0 bases at V and 0 bases at J, with 10 bases between. Germline V gene lookup returns CDR1 DFQATT and CDR2 SNEGSKA (reference sequence). The CDR3 loop spans 15 amino acids. CDR3 amino acids: CSARDFIGSTDTQYF. The DNA of the CDR3 is TGCAGTGCTAGAGATTTTATAGGCAGCACAGATACGCAGTATTTT.

V is TRBV27 and J is TRBJ2-7; 7 bases are shared with TRBD1. CDR3 length equals 11 residues. V shed 4 bases, J shed 6 bases, and the junction held 0 bases outside the gene matches. Germline values: CDR1 MNHEY, CDR2 SMNVEV (reference sequence). CDR3 sequence: CASSYRGEQYV. The CDR3 region has the DNA TGTGCCAGCAGTTACAGGGGCGAGCAGTACGTC.

Comment on this clonotype: A much larger clone lies a single base off, so this may be a read error. This chain uses TRBV12-3 or TRBV12-4 with TRBJ2-7; 7 bases are a match to TRBD2. This CDR3 spans 14 amino acids. Trimming removed 8 bases from V and 5 bases from J; junction bases left unmatched: 12. The CDR3 loop reads CASALWDYNHEQYF. CDR3 nucleotide sequence: TGTGCCAGCGCCTTATGGGACTACAACCACGAGCAGTACTTC.

At least ten counts were recorded for this clonotype. The chain uses TRBV28 and TRBJ1-5; TRBD1 matches 11 bases. CDR3 length: 17 amino acids. Germline loops: CDR1 MDHEN, CDR2 SYDVKM. V shed 8 bases and J 4 bases; nucleotides not matched to a gene: 13. CDR3 sequence reads: CASSDRGLQFYNQPQHF. CDR3 DNA sequence: TGTGCCAGCTCGGACAGGGGGCTGCAATTCTATAATCAGCCCCAGCATTTT.

This clonotype was observed a few times. This chain joins TRBV4-1 and TRBJ1-2, with D perhaps TRBD1 (6 bases). Germline V CDR1 and CDR2: MGHRA, YSYEKL. There are 15 residues in the CDR3. Trimming pared 4 bases from V and 1 base from J, leaving 13 bases between. Here the CDR3 reads CASSPGDGLNYGYTF. The CDR3 DNA follows: TGCGCCAGCAGCCCAGGGGACGGACTTAACTATGGCTACACCTTC.

This clonotype occurred a few times. V usage is TRBV10-1 and J usage is TRBJ2-7, with 7 nucleotides matching TRBD1. Germline V lookup: CDR1 WNHNN, CDR2 SYGVQD (reference sequence). There are 14 residues in the CDR3. The J segment lost 6 bases and the V segment lost 8 bases, leaving 13 bases of the junction unmatched. CDR3 nucleotide sequence: TGCGCCAGCTCCCCGGGACAGACTTTCGGCGAGCAGTACTTC. The encoded protein is CASSPGQTFGEQYF.

This clonotype has at least ten counts. The chain carries TRBV7-6 and TRBJ1-6, with TRBD1 as a possible D gene (5 bases). CDR1 and CDR2 from the germline V gene are SGHVS and FNYEAQ. V was shortened by 5 bases and J by 7 bases, with 15 bases between the two germline ends. The CDR3 is 15 residues long. The CDR3 region has the DNA TGTGCCAGCAGCACTAGAGGGGACTTCAATTCACCCCTCCACTTT. This codes for CASSTRGDFNSPLHF.

The chain is built from TRBV29-1 and TRBJ1-2, with D possibly TRBD1 on 6 matching bases. This CDR3 contains 12 residues. V dropped 3 bases and J dropped 5 bases, with 10 bases sitting between them. Germline loops: CDR1 SQVTM, CDR2 ANQGSEA. The CDR3 sequence: CSVDRGEYGYTF. CDR3 DNA sequence: TGCAGCGTTGACAGGGGAGAATATGGCTACACCTTC.

V gene TRBV27 combines with J gene TRBJ2-3; weak D call: TRBD2 (5 bases). In germline, CDR1 is MNHEY, CDR2 SMNVEV (reference sequence). V was shortened by 3 bases and J by 1 base, with 14 bases between the two germline ends. This CDR3 has 16 residues. The CDR3 is CASSFPGLRGTDTQYF. Here the CDR3 DNA reads TGTGCCAGCAGTTTTCCGGGGTTAAGGGGCACAGATACGCAGTATTTT.

The CDR3: CASSYSPRGTEAFF. CDR3 bases: TGTGCCAGCAGTTACTCTCCAAGGGGGACTGAAGCTTTCTTT. The chain employs TRBV6-6 and TRBJ1-1; maybe TRBD1 (6 bases). V was cut by 0 bases and J by 5 bases, with 10 bases left in between. The germline V gene has CDR1 MNHNY and CDR2 SVGAGI (reference sequence). The CDR3 runs to 14 residues.

This clonotype was observed a handful of times. The chain links TRBV7-9 to TRBJ1-4, with D unclear. The CDR3 has 14 residues. The germline CDR1 and CDR2 sequences are SEHNR and FQNEAQ (reference sequence). Trimming pared 3 bases from V and 6 bases from J, leaving 11 bases between. This CDR3 reads CASSFTDLDEKLFF. In DNA, the CDR3 is TGTGCCAGCAGCTTCACTGACTTAGATGAAAAACTGTTTTTT.

This clonotype was observed many times. This chain joins TRBV7-8 and TRBJ1-1, with a possible D match to TRBD1 (5 bases). This CDR3 contains 15 residues. The V gene's germline CDR1 is SGHVS and CDR2 FQNEAQ. Between the trimmed V and J ends, which lost 8 bases and 3 bases, there was a span of 19 bases. For the CDR3, the DNA is TGTGCCAGCTCTTCTCCCGGGGGTCGGGACACTGAAGCTTTCTTT. Its translation is CASSSPGGRDTEAFF.

This chain joins TRBV18 and TRBJ1-1, with D unresolved. Germline CDR1 and CDR2: KGHSH and LQKENI. CDR3 length: 15 residues. The germline V and J ends were trimmed by 8 bases and 3 bases, with 19 bases remaining between them. CDR3 residues: CASPREGPGDTEAFF. CDR3 DNA: TGTGCCAGCCCCCGTGAGGGCCCCGGGGACACTGAAGCTTTCTTT.

The chain is built from TRBV4-3 and TRBJ1-6, with D hard to call. The CDR3 has 15 amino acids. Trimming left V 2 bases short and J 8 bases short, with 13 bases between. The germline V gene has CDR1 LGHNA and CDR2 YSLEER. In DNA, the CDR3 is TGCGCCAGCAGCCAACTTGAGGGCTTGGATTCACCCCTCCACTTT. Protein sequence: CASSQLEGLDSPLHF.

This clonotype appeared a few times. The chain employs TRBV10-1 and TRBJ2-7, with D tentatively TRBD1 (5 bases). In germline, CDR1 is WNHNN, CDR2 SYGVQD (reference sequence). V was pared by 2 bases and J by 2 bases, with 13 bases between. The CDR3 length is 15 residues. The CDR3 is CASSEEAGNPYEQYF. The CDR3 DNA reads as TGCGCCAGCAGTGAGGAGGCAGGGAATCCCTACGAGCAGTACTTC.

This clonotype was seen more than once but under ten times. This rearrangement joins TRBV6-6 to TRBJ2-7; 8 nucleotides line up with TRBD1. CDR1 and CDR2 (germline): MNHNY, SVGAGI (reference sequence). Germline trimming cut 5 bases from V and 4 bases from J; bases unmatched to any gene: 4. The CDR3 sequence is 13 residues long. CDR3 region: CASSEDREYEQYV. The DNA of the CDR3 is TGTGCCAGCAGTGAGGACAGGGAATACGAGCAGTACGTC.